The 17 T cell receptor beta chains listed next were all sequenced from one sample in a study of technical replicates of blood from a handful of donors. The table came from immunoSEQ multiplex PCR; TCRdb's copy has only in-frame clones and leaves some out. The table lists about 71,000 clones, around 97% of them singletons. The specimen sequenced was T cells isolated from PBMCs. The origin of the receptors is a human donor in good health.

The CDR3 nucleotides are TGTGCCTGGAGTACCCCCTTGGCCACTGAAGCTTTCTTT. Translated: CAWSTPLATEAFF. The V and J genes are TRBV30 and TRBJ1-1; D uncertain. CDR3 size: 13 residues. Germline CDR1 reads GTSNPN; CDR2 reads SVGIG (reference sequence). V dropped 2 bases and J dropped 4 bases, with 11 bases sitting between them.

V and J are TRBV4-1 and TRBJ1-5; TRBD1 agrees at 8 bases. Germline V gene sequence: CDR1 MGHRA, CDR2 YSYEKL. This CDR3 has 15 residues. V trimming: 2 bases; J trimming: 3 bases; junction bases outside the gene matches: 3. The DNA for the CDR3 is TGCGCCAGCAGCCAAAGGACAGGGAACAATCAGCCCCAGCATTTT. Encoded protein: CASSQRTGNNQPQHF.

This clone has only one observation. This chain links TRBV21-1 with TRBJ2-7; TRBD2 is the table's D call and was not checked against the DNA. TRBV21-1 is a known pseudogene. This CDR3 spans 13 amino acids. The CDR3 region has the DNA TGTGCCAGCAGCCTCATCAGCGGGGAGGTCTACTCCTTC. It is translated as CASSLISGEVYSF.

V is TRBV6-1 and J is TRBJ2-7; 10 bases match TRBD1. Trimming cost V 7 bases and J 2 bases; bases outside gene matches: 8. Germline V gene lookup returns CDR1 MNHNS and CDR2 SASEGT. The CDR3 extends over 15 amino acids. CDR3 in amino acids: CASITLGTGAYEQYF. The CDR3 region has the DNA TGTGCCAGCATCACCCTCGGGACAGGGGCCTACGAGCAGTACTTC.

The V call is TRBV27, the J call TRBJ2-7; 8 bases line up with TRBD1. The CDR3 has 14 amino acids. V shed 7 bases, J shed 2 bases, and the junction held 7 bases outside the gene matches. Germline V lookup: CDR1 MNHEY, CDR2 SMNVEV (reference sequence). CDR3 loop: CASMGTGATYEQYF. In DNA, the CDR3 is TGTGCCAGCATGGGGACAGGTGCTACCTACGAGCAGTACTTC.

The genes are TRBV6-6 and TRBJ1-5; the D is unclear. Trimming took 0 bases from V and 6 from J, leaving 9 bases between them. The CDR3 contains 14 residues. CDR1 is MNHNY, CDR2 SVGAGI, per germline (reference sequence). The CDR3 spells CASSYSTEGQPQHF. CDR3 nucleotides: TGTGCCAGCAGTTACTCGACGGAGGGTCAGCCCCAGCATTTT.

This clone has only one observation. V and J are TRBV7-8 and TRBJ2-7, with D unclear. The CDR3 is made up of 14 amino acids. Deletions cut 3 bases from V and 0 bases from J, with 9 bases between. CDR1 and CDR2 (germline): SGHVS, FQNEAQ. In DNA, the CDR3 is TGTGCCAGCAGCTTTACCATCTACTCCTACGAGCAGTACTTC. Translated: CASSFTIYSYEQYF.

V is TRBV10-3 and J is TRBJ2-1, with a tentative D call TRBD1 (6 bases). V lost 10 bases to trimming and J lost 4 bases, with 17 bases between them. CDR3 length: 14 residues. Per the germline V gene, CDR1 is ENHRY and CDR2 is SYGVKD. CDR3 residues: CATIRDKGYNEQFF. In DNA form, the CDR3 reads TGTGCCACAATCCGGGACAAGGGATACAATGAGCAGTTCTTC.

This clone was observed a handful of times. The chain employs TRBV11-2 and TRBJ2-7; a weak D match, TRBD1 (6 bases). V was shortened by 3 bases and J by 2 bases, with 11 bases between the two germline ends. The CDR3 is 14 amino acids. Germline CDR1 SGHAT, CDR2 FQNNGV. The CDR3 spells CASSFSRGAYEQYF. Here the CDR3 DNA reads TGTGCCAGCAGCTTCTCCAGGGGCGCCTACGAGCAGTACTTC.

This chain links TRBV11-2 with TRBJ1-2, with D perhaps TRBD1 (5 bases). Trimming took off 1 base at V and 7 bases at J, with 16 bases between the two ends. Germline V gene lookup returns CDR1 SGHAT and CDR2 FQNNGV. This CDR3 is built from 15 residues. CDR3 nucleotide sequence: TGTGCCAGCAGCTTAGTCGGGCAGGGACTGAGTGGCTACACCTTC. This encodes CASSLVGQGLSGYTF. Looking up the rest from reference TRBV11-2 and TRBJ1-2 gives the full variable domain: EAGVAQSPRYKIIEKRQSVAFWCNPISGHATLYWYQQILGQGPKLLIQFQNNGVVDDSQLPKDRFSAERLKGVDSTLKIQPAKLEDSAVYLCASSLVGQGLSGYTFGSGTRLTVV.

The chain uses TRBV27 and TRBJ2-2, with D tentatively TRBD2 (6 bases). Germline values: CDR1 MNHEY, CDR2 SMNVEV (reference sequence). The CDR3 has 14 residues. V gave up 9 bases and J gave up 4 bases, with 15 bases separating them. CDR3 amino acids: CASHTGGFTGELFF. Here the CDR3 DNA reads TGTGCCAGTCATACCGGAGGGTTCACCGGGGAGCTGTTTTTT.

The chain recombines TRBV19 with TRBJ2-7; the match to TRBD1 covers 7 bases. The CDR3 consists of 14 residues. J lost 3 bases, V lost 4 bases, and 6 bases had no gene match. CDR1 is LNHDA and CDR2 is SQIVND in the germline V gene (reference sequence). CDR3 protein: CASSNSQGFYEQYF. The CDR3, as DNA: TGTGCCAGTAGTAACTCACAGGGGTTCTACGAGCAGTACTTC.

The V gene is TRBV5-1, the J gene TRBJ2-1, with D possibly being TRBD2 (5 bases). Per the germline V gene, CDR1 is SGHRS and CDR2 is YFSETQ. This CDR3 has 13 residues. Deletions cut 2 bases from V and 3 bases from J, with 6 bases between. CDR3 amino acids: CASSFGIYNEQFF. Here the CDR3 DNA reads TGCGCCAGCAGCTTCGGGATCTACAATGAGCAGTTCTTC.

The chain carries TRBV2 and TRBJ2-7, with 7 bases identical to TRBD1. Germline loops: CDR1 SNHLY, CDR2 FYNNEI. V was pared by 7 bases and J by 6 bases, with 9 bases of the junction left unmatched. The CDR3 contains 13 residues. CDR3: CASIPGQPGEQYF. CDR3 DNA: TGTGCCAGCATTCCGGGACAGCCGGGCGAGCAGTACTTC. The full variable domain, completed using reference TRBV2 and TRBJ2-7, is EPEVTQTPSHQVTQMGQEVILRCVPISNHLYFYWYRQILGQKVEFLVSFYNNEISEKSEIFDDQFSVERPDGSNFTLKIRSTKLEDSAMYFCASIPGQPGEQYFGPGTRLTVT.

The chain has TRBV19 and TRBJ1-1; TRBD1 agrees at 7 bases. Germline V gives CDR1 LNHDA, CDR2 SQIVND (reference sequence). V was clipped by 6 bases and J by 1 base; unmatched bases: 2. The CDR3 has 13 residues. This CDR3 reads CASRRQGNTEAFF. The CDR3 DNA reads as TGTGCCAGTAGGCGACAGGGGAACACTGAAGCTTTCTTT.

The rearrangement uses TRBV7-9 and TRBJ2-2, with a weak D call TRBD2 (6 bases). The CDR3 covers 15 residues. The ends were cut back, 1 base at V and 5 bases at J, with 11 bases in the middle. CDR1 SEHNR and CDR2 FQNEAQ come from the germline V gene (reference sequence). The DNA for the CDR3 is TGTGCCAGCAGCTTAGGATTAGCGGAAACCGGGGAGCTGTTTTTT. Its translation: CASSLGLAETGELFF. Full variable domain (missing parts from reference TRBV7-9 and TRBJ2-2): DTGVSQNPRHKITKRGQNVTFRCDPISEHNRLYWYRQTLGQGPEFLTYFQNEAQLEKSRLLSDRFSAERPKGSFSTLEIQRTEQGDSAMYLCASSLGLAETGELFFGEGSRLTVL.

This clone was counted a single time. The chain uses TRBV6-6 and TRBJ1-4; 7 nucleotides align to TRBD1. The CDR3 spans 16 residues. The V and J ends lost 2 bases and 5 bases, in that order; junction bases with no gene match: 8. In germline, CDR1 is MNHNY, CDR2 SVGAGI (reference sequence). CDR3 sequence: CASSYEPGGSNEKLFF. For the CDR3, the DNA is TGTGCCAGCAGTTACGAACCAGGGGGATCAAATGAAAAACTGTTTTTT.